The next 20 T cell receptor delta chains were all read from a single sample in a study of gamma-delta chains in newborns, infants, children. TCRdb applied CATT to the reads for clone calling. The table lists 15,000 or so delta-chain clones, approximately 7% of them singletons. Sequencing was carried out using blood. These receptor sequences come from a child who was a newborn, infant or young child, either healthy, febrile or measles-vaccinated (not recorded which).

Of note for this clone: Mismatch with germline at one junction end may stem from a read error. The chain is built from TRDV2 and TRDJ2, with 9 bases matching TRDD3. Germline CDR1 GEAIGNYY, CDR2 EKD. The CDR3 is 17 residues long. The CDR3 reads CACDTLGDGPLTAQLFF. Written as DNA, the CDR3 is TGTGCCTGCGACACCCTGGGGGATGGGCCTTTGACAGCACAACTCTTCTTT.

In its sample, this clone was seen a few times. An end of the junction does not agree with germline; a read error may underlie this. The rearrangement joins TRDV2 to TRDJ3; 9 nucleotides line up with TRDD3. Germline V gives CDR1 GEAIGNYY, CDR2 EKD. This CDR3 region has 19 residues. This chain's CDR3 is CARDTVTGGSSWDTRQMFF. The CDR3 bases are TGTGCCCGTGACACCGTTACTGGGGGAAGCTCCTGGGACACCCGACAGATGTTTTTC.

There are a few counts of this clone. The J gene is TRDJ3, the V gene TRDV2; tentative D call: TRDD3 (6 bases). Germline CDR1 and CDR2: GEAIGNYY and EKD. Trimming stripped 0 bases from V and 3 bases from J, with 14 bases between. The CDR3 has 18 amino acids. This CDR3 reads CACDTVVWDNWDTRQMFF. The CDR3, as DNA: TGTGCCTGTGACACCGTCGTGTGGGATAACTGGGACACCCGACAGATGTTTTTC.

The chain couples TRDV2 to TRDJ3; 8 positions agree with TRDD3. V trimming: 0 bases; J trimming: 0 bases; junction bases outside the gene matches: 12. This CDR3 contains 21 residues. Germline V CDR1 and CDR2: GEAIGNYY, EKD. DNA for the CDR3: TGTGCCTGTGACACCGTCGACTGGGGGGACCGACGCTCCTGGGACACCCGACAGATGTTTTTC. Its protein product is CACDTVDWGDRRSWDTRQMFF.

This clone was recorded at least ten times. The likely explanation is a read error, given a far larger clone one base away. Distinct nucleotide sequences in the sample also encode this CDR3. The chain has TRDV2 and TRDJ2, with 12 bases matching TRDD3. The junction had 2 bases not matched to a gene; V was cut back by 2 bases and J by 2 bases. Germline V gene sequence: CDR1 GEAIGNYY, CDR2 EKD. The CDR3 has 16 residues. CDR3: CACDILGDTLTAQLFF. The CDR3 DNA reads as TGTGCCTGTGACATACTGGGGGATACATTGACAGCACAACTCTTCTTT.

This clone occurred many times. The chain employs TRDV2 and TRDJ3, with no clear D. V was clipped by 0 bases and J by 1 base, with 6 bases between them. This CDR3 comprises 16 residues. The germline gives CDR1 GEAIGNYY, CDR2 EKD. The CDR3 here is CACDTFYSWDTRQMFF. Here the CDR3 DNA reads TGTGCCTGTGACACCTTTTATTCCTGGGACACCCGACAGATGTTTTTC.

As for this clone: Its ends do not fully match the called genes, so a read error is possible. Other DNA sequences from this sample encode an identical CDR3 as well. V is TRDV2 and J is TRDJ3, with TRDD3 matching over 8 bases. This CDR3 spans 20 amino acids. In germline, CDR1 is GEAIGNYY, CDR2 EKD. Here the CDR3 DNA reads TGTGCCTGTGACACCGTTAGCTGGGGGACCCTCTCCTGGGACACCCGGCAGATGTTTTTC. It codes for CACDTVSWGTLSWDTRQMFF.

This clone is classed as medium-sized. This sequence joins TRDV2 and TRDJ3, with 11 positions matching TRDD3. Germline-derived CDR1 and CDR2 are GEAIGNYY and EKD. The CDR3 contains 16 residues. Trimming cost V 4 bases and J 5 bases; bases outside gene matches: 3. The chain's CDR3 is CACDYWGIGDTRQMFF. The CDR3 DNA sequence: TGTGCCTGTGATTACTGGGGGATAGGGGACACCCGACAGATGTTTTTC.

This clone was observed many times. A far larger clone is one nucleotide away, so this likely arose from a read error. Other nucleotide sequences from this sample produce the same CDR3. This sequence joins TRDV2 and TRDJ3; 10 nucleotides align to TRDD3. V was pared by 0 bases and J by 2 bases, with 3 bases of the junction left unmatched. This CDR3 has 18 amino acids. Germline CDR1 GEAIGNYY, CDR2 EKD. CDR3 protein: CACDTVLGDTWDTRQMFF. The CDR3 DNA reads as TGTGCCTGTGACACCGTCCTGGGGGATACCTGGGACACCCGACAGATGTTTTTC.

This clone occurred a few times. The protein that TCRdb holds for this DNA derives from a much larger clone and differs from the translated DNA at residue 14, which likely indicates a read error; the protein shown here is translated from the DNA. This CDR3 reads CACDTASGGYAWDARQMFF. The CDR3 DNA is TGTGCCTGTGACACAGCGTCTGGGGGATACGCCTGGGACGCCCGACAGATGTTTTTC. V gene TRDV2 combines with J gene TRDJ3, with TRDD3 matching over 12 bases. CDR3 size: 19 residues. Germline lookup yields CDR1 GEAIGNYY and CDR2 EKD.

This clone was observed a handful of times. Relative to the germline gene, one junction end is altered; a read error may explain this. The chain combines TRDV2 with TRDJ1; 9 nucleotides match TRDD3. The germline CDR1 and CDR2 sequences are GEAIGNYY and EKD. The CDR3 extends over 14 amino acids. CDR3 loop: CACDTLGEADILIF. Written as DNA, the CDR3 is TGTGCCTGTGACACACTGGGGGAGGCCGATATACTCATCTTT.

This clone was observed once. With a much larger clone just one base away, this may be a read error. Other DNA variants within this sample encode the same CDR3. The chain has TRDV2 and TRDJ3; TRDD3 agrees at 12 bases. The CDR3 spans 20 residues. The germline V gene has CDR1 GEAIGNYY and CDR2 EKD. Here the CDR3 reads CACDTVLGDTRSWDTRQMFF. CDR3 DNA: TGTGCCTGTGACACCGTACTGGGGGATACTCGCTCCTGGGACACCCGCCAGATGTTTTTC.

This clone has only a few counts. The V gene is TRDV2, the J gene TRDJ3; a weak D match, TRDD3 (6 bases). The V end was cut by 1 base, the J end by 0 bases, with 12 bases between. Per the germline V gene, CDR1 is GEAIGNYY and CDR2 is EKD. The CDR3 has 18 residues. The DNA of the CDR3 is TGTGCCTGTGACACTCGTACTGGGAGCTCCTGGGACACCCGACAGATGTTTTTC. The encoded protein is CACDTRTGSSWDTRQMFF.

On this clone itself: It is likely a read error: a sequence one base away is far more abundant. The same CDR3 can be traced to other DNA sequences in this sample. The chain joins TRDV2 to TRDJ3; 9 bases are a match to TRDD3. This CDR3 spans 17 amino acids. Germline CDR1 is GEAIGNYY and CDR2 is EKD. The CDR3 loop reads CACDSTGGSWDTRQMFF. DNA of the CDR3: TGTGCCTGCGACAGTACTGGGGGATCCTGGGACACCCGACAGATGTTTTTC.

This clone is medium-sized by share. A read error may be the cause here, since a much bigger clone is one base away. The chain recombines TRDV2 with TRDJ1; 8 bases agree with TRDD3. Germline assignment: CDR1 GEAIGNYY and CDR2 EKD. This CDR3 is 14 amino acids long. The V gene end was trimmed by 0 bases and the J gene end by 2 bases; junction bases not matched to a gene: 1. CDR3 sequence reads: CACDTWGMTDKLIF. The CDR3 DNA is TGTGCCTGTGACACCTGGGGGATGACCGATAAACTCATCTTT.

The chain links TRDV2 to TRDJ3; 7 positions agree with TRDD3. V shed 4 bases and J 1 base; nucleotides not matched to a gene: 12. CDR1 is GEAIGNYY and CDR2 is EKD in the germline V gene. This CDR3 is built from 19 residues. CDR3 nucleotide sequence: TGTGCCTGTGATTCCTTACTGGGGACAGTGTCCTGGGACACCCGACAGATGTTTTTC. It encodes CACDSLLGTVSWDTRQMFF.

This clone was counted only a few times. The junction does not match germline at one end; this may be a read error. Other nucleotide sequences from this sample produce the same CDR3. The chain combines TRDV2 with TRDJ2, with 11 bases identical to TRDD3. Looked up from germline, CDR1 is GEAIGNYY and CDR2 is EKD. The CDR3 totals 20 residues. The CDR3 reads CACDPLSGGYGLTLTAQLFF. CDR3 in DNA: TGTGCCTGTGATCCGCTTAGTGGGGGATACGGCCTGACTTTGACGGCACAACTCTTCTTT.

V and J are TRDV2 and TRDJ3; 11 nucleotides line up with TRDD3. Germline V lookup: CDR1 GEAIGNYY, CDR2 EKD. The CDR3 contains 17 residues. V shed 2 bases and J 6 bases; nucleotides not matched to a gene: 5. The CDR3 spells CACDSLGDTKDTRQMFF. The CDR3, as DNA: TGTGCCTGTGACAGCCTGGGGGATACTAAGGACACCCGACAGATGTTTTTC.

This clone has just a few counts. Distinct nucleotide sequences in the sample also encode this CDR3. This chain links TRDV2 with TRDJ1; 8 bases are a match to TRDD3. There are 15 residues in the CDR3. Germline V gives CDR1 GEAIGNYY, CDR2 EKD. Trimming cost V 3 bases and J 0 bases; bases outside gene matches: 5. This CDR3 reads CACDPVLGDTDKLIF. For the CDR3, the DNA is TGTGCCTGTGACCCCGTACTGGGGGACACCGATAAACTCATCTTT.

This clone is labeled as medium-sized (0.01 to 0.1%). The chain joins TRDV2 to TRDJ3; 9 nucleotides align to TRDD3. V trimming: 2 bases; J trimming: 0 bases; junction bases outside the gene matches: 10. The CDR3 runs 20 residues. Germline V gene sequence: CDR1 GEAIGNYY, CDR2 EKD. Here the CDR3 reads CACDILGDLGSSWDTRQMFF. For the CDR3, the DNA is TGTGCCTGTGACATACTGGGGGACCTAGGAAGCTCCTGGGACACCCGACAGATGTTTTTC.